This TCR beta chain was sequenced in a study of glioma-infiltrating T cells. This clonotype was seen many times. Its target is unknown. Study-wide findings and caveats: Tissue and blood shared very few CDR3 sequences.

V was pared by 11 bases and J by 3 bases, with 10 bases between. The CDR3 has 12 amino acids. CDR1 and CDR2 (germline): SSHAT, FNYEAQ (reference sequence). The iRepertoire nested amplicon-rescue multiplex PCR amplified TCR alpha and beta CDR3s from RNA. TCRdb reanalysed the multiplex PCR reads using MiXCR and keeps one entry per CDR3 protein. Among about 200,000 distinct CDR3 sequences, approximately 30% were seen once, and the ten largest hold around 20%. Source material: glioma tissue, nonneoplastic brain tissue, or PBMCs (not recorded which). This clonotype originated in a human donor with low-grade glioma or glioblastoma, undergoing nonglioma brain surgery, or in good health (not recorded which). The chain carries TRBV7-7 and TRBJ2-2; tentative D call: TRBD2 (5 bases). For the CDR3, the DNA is TGTGCCGTCGTGGGAGACACCGGGGAGCTGTTTTTT. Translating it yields CAVVGDTGELFF.